Listed below are T cell receptor beta chains from one sample, sequenced in a study of blood T cell repertoires in COVID-19. The table came from immunoSEQ multiplex PCR; TCRdb's copy has only in-frame clones and leaves some out. The sample has 200,000 to 300,000 clones, 91% seen once. Sequencing used peripheral blood. The receptors were sampled from a person aged 18 to 30 with COVID-19, enrolled during active disease. Both conserved end residues are trimmed from each CDR3. The order of the fields is D gene, V gene, J gene, CDR3 length, CDR3 protein. A D gene is named only where the DNA matches it firmly.

D: -
V: TRBV9
J: TRBJ2-1
length: 11
CDR3: ASSGRGPNEQF

D: -
V: TRBV11-2
J: TRBJ1-2
length: 12
CDR3: ASSLRDNWGGYT

D: -
V: TRBV18
J: TRBJ1-1
length: 10
CDR3: ASSPGGVEAF

D: -
V: TRBV19
J: TRBJ1-1
length: 11
CDR3: ASSSPWGNEAF

D: -
V: TRBV5-8
J: TRBJ2-7
length: 12
CDR3: ASSLISGLAEQY

D: TRBD2
V: TRBV27
J: TRBJ2-7
length: 14
CDR3: ASSLSVRRLAYEQY

D: TRBD2
V: TRBV14
J: TRBJ2-1
length: 13
CDR3: ASSSGTSGRNEQF

D: -
V: TRBV10-3
J: TRBJ2-5
length: 11
CDR3: AITTRLEETQY

D: TRBD2
V: TRBV28
J: TRBJ2-7
length: 14
CDR3: ASSHGSGRSSYEQY

D: TRBD2
V: TRBV7-2
J: TRBJ2-5
length: 10
CDR3: ASGTIEETQY

D: -
V: TRBV4-3
J: TRBJ1-2
length: 11
CDR3: ASSQGEEGGYT

D: -
V: TRBV30
J: TRBJ2-7
length: 10
CDR3: AWSGSGAEQY

D: TRBD1
V: TRBV7-6
J: TRBJ2-2
length: 14
CDR3: ASSLGTGWITGELF

D: TRBD2
V: TRBV28
J: TRBJ2-1
length: 19
CDR3: ASSFTKLGLAGGSSYNEQF

D: TRBD2
V: TRBV19
J: TRBJ2-7
length: 12
CDR3: ASSPRLAGYEQY

D: -
V: TRBV7-3
J: TRBJ2-2
length: 11
CDR3: ASSLNTGGELF

D: TRBD1
V: TRBV12-5
J: TRBJ1-1
length: 16
CDR3: ASVGQSLVAESGVEAF

D: TRBD1
V: TRBV28
J: TRBJ2-7
length: 13
CDR3: ASSFGQGSGYEQY

D: -
V: TRBV27
J: TRBJ2-1
length: 11
CDR3: ASSWGGSDEQF

D: -
V: TRBV5-1
J: TRBJ1-1
length: 9
CDR3: ASSRGTEAF

D: TRBD2
V: TRBV7-9
J: TRBJ2-1
length: 14
CDR3: ASSHSFLAGGNEQF

D: TRBD2
V: TRBV4-2
J: TRBJ2-3
length: 19
CDR3: ASSQEHKRLAGGGKADTQY

D: -
V: TRBV28
J: TRBJ2-7
length: 13
CDR3: ASSLPGSRLYEQY

D: TRBD2
V: TRBV3-1/TRBV3-2
J: TRBJ2-1
length: 15
CDR3: ASSPRRTSGSFDEQF

D: TRBD2
V: TRBV5-6
J: TRBJ2-1
length: 12
CDR3: ASSLGLAVNEQF

D: TRBD1
V: TRBV7-9
J: TRBJ2-7
length: 12
CDR3: ASSRGQGTYEQY

D: TRBD1
V: TRBV6-2/TRBV6-3
J: TRBJ2-7
length: 14
CDR3: ASSIPPGQGLYEQY

D: TRBD1
V: TRBV6-2/TRBV6-3
J: TRBJ1-2
length: 13
CDR3: ASSSLPGGNYGYT

D: -
V: TRBV19
J: TRBJ2-6
length: 12
CDR3: ASSPLSGANVLT

D: TRBD2
V: TRBV7-6
J: TRBJ2-3
length: 14
CDR3: ASSLKEREVLDTQY

D: -
V: TRBV20-1
J: TRBJ2-7
length: 9
CDR3: SARAHYEQY